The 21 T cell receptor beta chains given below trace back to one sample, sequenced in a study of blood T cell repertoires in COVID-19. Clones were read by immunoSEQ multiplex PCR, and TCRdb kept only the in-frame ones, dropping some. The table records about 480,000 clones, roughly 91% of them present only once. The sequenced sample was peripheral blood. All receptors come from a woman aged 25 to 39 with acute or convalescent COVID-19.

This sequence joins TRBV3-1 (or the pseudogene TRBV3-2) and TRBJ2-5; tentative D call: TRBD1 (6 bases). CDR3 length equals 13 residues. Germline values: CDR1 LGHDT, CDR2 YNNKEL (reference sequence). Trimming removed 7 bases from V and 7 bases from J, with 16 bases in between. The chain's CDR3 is CASNTRGSGTQYF. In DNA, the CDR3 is TGTGCCAGCAACACGAGGGGGAGTGGGACCCAGTACTTC.

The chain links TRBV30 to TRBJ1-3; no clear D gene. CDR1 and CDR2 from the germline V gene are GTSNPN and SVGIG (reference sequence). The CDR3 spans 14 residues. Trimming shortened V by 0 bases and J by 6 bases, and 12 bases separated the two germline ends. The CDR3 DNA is TGTGCCTGGAGTGTAGGACTCCCAAAAAACACCATATATTTT. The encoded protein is CAWSVGLPKNTIYF.

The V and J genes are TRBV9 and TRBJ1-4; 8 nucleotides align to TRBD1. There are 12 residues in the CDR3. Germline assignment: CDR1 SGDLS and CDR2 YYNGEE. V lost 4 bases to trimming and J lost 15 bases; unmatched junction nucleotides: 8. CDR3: CASSPTTGGLFF. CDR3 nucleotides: TGTGCCAGCAGCCCCACTACAGGGGGGTTGTTTTTT.

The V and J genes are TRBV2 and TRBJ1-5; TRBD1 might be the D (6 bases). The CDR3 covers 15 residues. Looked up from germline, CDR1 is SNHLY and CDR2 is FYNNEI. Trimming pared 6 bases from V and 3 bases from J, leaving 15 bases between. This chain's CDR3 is CASRQQGGINQPQHF. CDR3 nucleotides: TGTGCCAGCAGACAACAGGGTGGTATCAATCAGCCCCAGCATTTT. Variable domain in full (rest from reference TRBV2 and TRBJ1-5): EPEVTQTPSHQVTQMGQEVILRCVPISNHLYFYWYRQILGQKVEFLVSFYNNEISEKSEIFDDQFSVERPDGSNFTLKIRSTKLEDSAMYFCASRQQGGINQPQHFGDGTRLSIL.

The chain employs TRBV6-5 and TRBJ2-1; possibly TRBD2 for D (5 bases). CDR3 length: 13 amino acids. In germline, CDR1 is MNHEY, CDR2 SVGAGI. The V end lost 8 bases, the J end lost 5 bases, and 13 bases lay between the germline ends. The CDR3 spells CASVMRRDNEQFF. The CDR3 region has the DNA TGTGCCAGCGTCATGAGGCGGGACAATGAGCAGTTCTTC.

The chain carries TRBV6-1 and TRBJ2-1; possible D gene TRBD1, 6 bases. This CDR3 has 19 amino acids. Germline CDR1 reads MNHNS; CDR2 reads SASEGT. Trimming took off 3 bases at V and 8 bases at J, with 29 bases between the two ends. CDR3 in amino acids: CASSDPPIPGTRLSDEQFF. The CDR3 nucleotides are TGTGCCAGCAGTGATCCTCCCATCCCAGGGACAAGGCTCTCGGATGAGCAGTTCTTC.

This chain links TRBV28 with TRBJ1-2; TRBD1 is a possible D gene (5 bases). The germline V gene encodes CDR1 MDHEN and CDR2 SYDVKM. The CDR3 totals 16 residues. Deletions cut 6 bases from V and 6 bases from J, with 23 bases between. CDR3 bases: TGTGCCAGCAGCCTCGGGTCCAGGGTTTTCTTAGATGGCTACACCTTC. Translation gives CASSLGSRVFLDGYTF.

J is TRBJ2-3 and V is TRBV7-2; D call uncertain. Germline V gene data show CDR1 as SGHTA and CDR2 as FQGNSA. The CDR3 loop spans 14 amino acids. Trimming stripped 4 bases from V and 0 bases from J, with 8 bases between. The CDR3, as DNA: TGTGCCAGCAGCTCAGACTCTAGCACAGATACGCAGTATTTT. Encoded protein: CASSSDSSTDTQYF.

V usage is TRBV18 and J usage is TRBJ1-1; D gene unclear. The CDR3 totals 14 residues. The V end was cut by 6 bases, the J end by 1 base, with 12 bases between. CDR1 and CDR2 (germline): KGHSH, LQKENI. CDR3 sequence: CASSQQNQNTEAFF. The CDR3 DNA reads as TGTGCCAGCTCGCAACAGAACCAGAACACTGAAGCTTTCTTT.

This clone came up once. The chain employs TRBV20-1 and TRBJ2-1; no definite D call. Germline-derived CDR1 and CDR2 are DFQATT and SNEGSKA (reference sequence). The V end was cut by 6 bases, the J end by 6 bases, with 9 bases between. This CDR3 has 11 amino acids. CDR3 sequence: CSALTGNEQFF. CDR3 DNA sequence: TGCAGTGCCCTGACTGGCAATGAGCAGTTCTTC.

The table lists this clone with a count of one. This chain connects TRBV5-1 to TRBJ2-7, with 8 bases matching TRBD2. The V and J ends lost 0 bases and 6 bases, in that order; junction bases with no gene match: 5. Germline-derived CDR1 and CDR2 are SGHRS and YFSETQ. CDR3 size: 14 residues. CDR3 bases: TGCGCCAGCAGCTTGGCGGGCGGGGGGTTCGAGCAGTACTTC. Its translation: CASSLAGGGFEQYF. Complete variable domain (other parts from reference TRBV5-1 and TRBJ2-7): KAGVTQTPRYLIKTRGQQVTLSCSPISGHRSVSWYQQTPGQGLQFLFEYFSETQRNKGNFPGRFSGRQFSNSRSEMNVSTLELGDSALYLCASSLAGGGFEQYFGPGTRLTVT.

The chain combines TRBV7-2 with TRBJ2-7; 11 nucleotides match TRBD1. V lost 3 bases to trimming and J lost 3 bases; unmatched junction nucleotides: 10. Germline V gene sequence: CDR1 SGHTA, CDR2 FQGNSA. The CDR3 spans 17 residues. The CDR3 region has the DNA TGTGCCAGCAGCTTCAAAGCCACCGGGACAGGGGGCTACGAGCAGTACTTC. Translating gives CASSFKATGTGGYEQYF.

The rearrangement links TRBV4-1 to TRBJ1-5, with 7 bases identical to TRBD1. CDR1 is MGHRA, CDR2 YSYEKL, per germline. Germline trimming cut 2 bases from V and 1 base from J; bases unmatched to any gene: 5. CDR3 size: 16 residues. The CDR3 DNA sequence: TGCGCCAGCAGCCAACTAGACAGGGCCAGCAATCAGCCCCAGCATTTT. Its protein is CASSQLDRASNQPQHF.

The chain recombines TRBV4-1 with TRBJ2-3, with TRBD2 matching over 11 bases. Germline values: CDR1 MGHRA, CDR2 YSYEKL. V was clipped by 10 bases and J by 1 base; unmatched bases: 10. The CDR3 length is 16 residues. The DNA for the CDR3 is TGCGCCACCTCTATAGCGGGGGGGCGGGGCACAGATACGCAGTATTTT. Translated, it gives CATSIAGGRGTDTQYF.

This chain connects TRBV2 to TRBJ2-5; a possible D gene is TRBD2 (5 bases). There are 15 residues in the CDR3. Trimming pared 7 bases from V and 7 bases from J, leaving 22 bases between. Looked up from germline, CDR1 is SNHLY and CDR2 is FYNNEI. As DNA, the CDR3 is TGTGCCAGCACGCTCGGGATACCTTGGTCAGGGACCCAGTACTTC. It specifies CASTLGIPWSGTQYF.

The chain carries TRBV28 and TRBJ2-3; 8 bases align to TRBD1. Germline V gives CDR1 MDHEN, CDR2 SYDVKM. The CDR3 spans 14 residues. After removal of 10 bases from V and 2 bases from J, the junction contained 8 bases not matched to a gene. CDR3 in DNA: TGTGCCACCCAGGGGGACAGGTACACAGATACGCAGTATTTT. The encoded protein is CATQGDRYTDTQYF.

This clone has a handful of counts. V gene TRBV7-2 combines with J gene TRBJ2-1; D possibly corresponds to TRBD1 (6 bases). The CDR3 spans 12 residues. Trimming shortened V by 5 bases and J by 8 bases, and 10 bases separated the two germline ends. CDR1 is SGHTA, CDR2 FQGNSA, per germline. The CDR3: CASSQQGYEQFF. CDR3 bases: TGTGCCAGCAGCCAACAGGGTTATGAGCAGTTCTTC.

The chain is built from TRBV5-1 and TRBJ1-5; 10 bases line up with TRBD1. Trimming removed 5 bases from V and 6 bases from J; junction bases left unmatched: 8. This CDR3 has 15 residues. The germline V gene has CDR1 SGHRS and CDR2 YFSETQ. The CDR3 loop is CASRPGTGAGQPQHF. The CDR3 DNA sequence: TGCGCCAGCAGACCCGGGACAGGGGCTGGTCAGCCCCAGCATTTT.

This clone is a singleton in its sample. CDR3 residues: CASSLGTSSDTQYF. The DNA for the CDR3 is TGTGCCAGTAGTTTAGGGACTAGCTCAGATACGCAGTATTTT. The chain couples TRBV19 to TRBJ2-3; 9 bases fit TRBD2. Per the germline V gene, CDR1 is LNHDA and CDR2 is SQIVND (reference sequence). V shed 5 bases and J 4 bases; nucleotides not matched to a gene: 4. There are 14 residues in the CDR3.

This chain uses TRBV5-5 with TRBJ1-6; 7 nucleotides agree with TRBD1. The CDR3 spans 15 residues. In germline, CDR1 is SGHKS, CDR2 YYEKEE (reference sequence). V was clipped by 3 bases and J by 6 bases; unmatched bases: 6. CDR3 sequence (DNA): TGTGCCAGCAGCTACGCGGGACAGCCTAATTCACCCCTCCACTTT. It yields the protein CASSYAGQPNSPLHF.

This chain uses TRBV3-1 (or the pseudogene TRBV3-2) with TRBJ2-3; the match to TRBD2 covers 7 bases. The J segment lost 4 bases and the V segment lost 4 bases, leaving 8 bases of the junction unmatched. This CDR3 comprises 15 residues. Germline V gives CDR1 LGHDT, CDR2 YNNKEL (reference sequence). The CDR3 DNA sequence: TGTGCCAGCAGCCCGCGGGAGCCCTGGTCAGATACGCAGTATTTT. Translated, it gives CASSPREPWSDTQYF.